The rows below give T cell receptor beta chains drawn from one sample of a study of vaccination and CD4 T cells after COVID-19. MiXCR was run by TCRdb on the PCR reads, yielding one entry per CDR3 protein. The data show about 16,000 distinct CDR3 sequences, around three fifths seen once. The antigens of these receptors remain unknown. Sequenced material: CD4+ T cells from blood, cultured in vitro. The receptor set was obtained from a human donor who had recovered from COVID-19. Each CDR3 is given with its conserved first and last residue. A D gene is named only where the DNA matches it firmly. Only part of the rows carry a size: once, few, many, or a class if the clone is expanded.

v_call	j_call	clone_size	d_call	cdr3_nt	cdr3_aa
TRBV6-2/TRBV6-3	TRBJ2-7	.	TRBD2	TGTGCCAGCAGGACGGGCGGGAGGGCCACCTACGAGCAGTACTTC	CASRTGGRATYEQYF
TRBV5-1	TRBJ2-7	.	TRBD1	TGCGCCAGCAGCTTGGATAAACAGGGGGCGTACGAGCAGTACTTC	CASSLDKQGAYEQYF
TRBV7-7	TRBJ2-5	.	TRBD2	TGTGCCAGCAGCCCAGGACTAGCGGGAGTACAAGAGACCCAGTACTTC	CASSPGLAGVQETQYF
TRBV6-5	TRBJ2-1	.	TRBD1	TGTGCCAGCAGTTACTCAATATGGGGACAGTCTAACGTAGATGAGCAGTTCTTC	CASSYSIWGQSNVDEQFF
TRBV5-1	TRBJ1-6	.	.	TGCGCCAGCAGCTTAGACCCGCGTAGCTCCTATAATTCACCCCTCCACTTT	CASSLDPRSSYNSPLHF
TRBV19	TRBJ2-3	.	TRBD2	TGTGCCAGTAGTATAAATGCGGGGAGGGCAGATACGCAGTATTTT	CASSINAGRADTQYF
TRBV12-3/TRBV12-4	TRBJ2-5	.	.	TGTGCCAGCAGCCTAAACAGGGAAGAGACCCAGTACTTC	CASSLNREETQYF
TRBV7-2	TRBJ1-5	.	.	TGTGCCAGCAGCTATAGCAATCAGCCCCAGCATTTT	CASSYSNQPQHF
TRBV6-1	TRBJ1-4	.	.	TGTGCCAGCAGTGATGCACGTATCCCCGTTGAAGAACTGTTTTTT	CASSDARIPVEELFF
TRBV27	TRBJ1-1	.	.	TGTGCCAGCAGAGCATACGTGAACACTGAAGCTTTCTTT	CASRAYVNTEAFF
TRBV6-1	TRBJ1-6	few	.	TGTGCCAGCAGTAAAGAAGGGGTCAGAGGTTCACCCCTCCACTTT	CASSKEGVRGSPLHF
TRBV19	TRBJ1-2	.	TRBD1	TGTGCCAGTAGTCCAACCGGGACAGCCTATGGCTACACCTTC	CASSPTGTAYGYTF
TRBV7-2	TRBJ2-3	.	.	TGTGCCAGCAGCAAGGACTGGAGGACAGATACGCAGTATTTT	CASSKDWRTDTQYF
TRBV11-3	TRBJ1-1	.	.	TGTGCCAGCAGCTCGGCTTTCTTT	CASSSAFF
TRBV20-1	TRBJ2-3	.	TRBD2	TGCAGTGCAGGGACTAGCGGGAGTCGGATCGCAGATACGCAGTATTTT	CSAGTSGSRIADTQYF
TRBV29-1	TRBJ1-2	.	.	TGCAGCGTTGCAGATACTAACTATGGCTACACCTTC	CSVADTNYGYTF
TRBV4-2	TRBJ1-3	few	TRBD1	TGTGCCAGCAGCCCCACGACAGGGATAAGAAACACCATATATTTT	CASSPTTGIRNTIYF
TRBV6-4	TRBJ2-1	.	TRBD2	TGTGCCAGCAGTGACTCAGCGGGAGCCTACAATGAGCAGTTCTTC	CASSDSAGAYNEQFF
TRBV7-4	TRBJ2-7	.	.	TGTGCCAGCAGCGTAGGGAGCAGGTTGGAGCAGTACTTC	CASSVGSRLEQYF
TRBV6-2/TRBV6-3	TRBJ1-1	few	.	TGTGCCAGCAGTTATTGGGGGGGGAAGGCTTTCTTT	CASSYWGGKAFF
TRBV20-1	TRBJ1-6	few	.	TGCAGTGCTAGACGGTATGGGGGGGACTATAATTCACCCCTCCACTTT	CSARRYGGDYNSPLHF
TRBV11-1	TRBJ2-7	.	.	TGTGCCAGCAGCCCACGGAGATTCAGCAGGACCTACGAGCAGTACTTC	CASSPRRFSRTYEQYF
TRBV11-2	TRBJ1-1	.	TRBD1	TGTGCCAGCAGCTCACAGACAGGGGTAGCTTTCTTT	CASSSQTGVAFF
TRBV7-3	TRBJ1-6	once	TRBD1	TGTGCCAGCAGCGCGGGACAGGGGTATTCACCCCTCCACTTT	CASSAGQGYSPLHF
TRBV4-2	TRBJ1-5	.	TRBD1	TGTGCCAGCAGCCAAGAAGGACAGGGGACTAATCAGCCCCAGCATTTT	CASSQEGQGTNQPQHF
TRBV7-6	TRBJ1-6	.	.	TGTGCCAGCAGCCCCGACAGTTCTGGGGTATTGGATTCACCCCTCCACTTT	CASSPDSSGVLDSPLHF
TRBV7-2	TRBJ2-1	.	.	TGTGCCAGCAGACTTAGAGGGAGGGGGAGCAATGAGCAGTTCTTC	CASRLRGRGSNEQFF
TRBV6-1	TRBJ2-7	.	.	TGTGCCAGCAGAGACCGCACCTCAACCTACGAGCAGTACTTC	CASRDRTSTYEQYF
TRBV6-1	TRBJ2-3	.	.	TGTGCCAGCAGTGAAGCGAGAGGCCGTACCACAGATACGCAGTATTTT	CASSEARGRTTDTQYF
TRBV6-4	TRBJ1-1	.	.	TGTGCCAGCAGTGACACCAGGGTTGGGACTGAAGCTTTCTTT	CASSDTRVGTEAFF
TRBV6-1	TRBJ2-3	.	.	TGTGCCAGCAGTGAAGCTCCGGTCTATACGCAGTATTTT	CASSEAPVYTQYF
TRBV4-1	TRBJ1-1	.	.	TGCGCCAGCAGTCCTACCCGGGCGGGCGGGACTGAAGCTTTCTTT	CASSPTRAGGTEAFF
TRBV2	TRBJ1-2	few	.	TGTGCCAGCATTCAAGGGACCATCTATGGCTACACCTTC	CASIQGTIYGYTF
TRBV18	TRBJ2-5	.	.	TGTGCCAGCTCACGTGCGGTACAAGAGACCCAGTACTTC	CASSRAVQETQYF
TRBV6-1	TRBJ2-2	.	TRBD1	TGTGCCAGCAGATATTCCGGGACAGGGGTCACCGGGGAGCTGTTTTTT	CASRYSGTGVTGELFF
TRBV6-2/TRBV6-3	TRBJ1-2	.	.	TGTGCCAGCAGTTCCGGGGGTACTAACTATGGCTACACCTTC	CASSSGGTNYGYTF
TRBV7-2	TRBJ2-4	.	.	TGTGCCAGCAGCTGGGGGCCCAATGAGGGGAACATTCAGTACTTC	CASSWGPNEGNIQYF
TRBV2	TRBJ1-3	.	.	TGTGCCAGCAGCAAGGAGGGTAGCTCTGGAAACACCATATATTTT	CASSKEGSSGNTIYF